Listed below are T cell receptor beta chains from one sample, sequenced in a study of blood T cells in healthy people across ages. TCRdb re-derived calls from the 5' RACE reads in MiXCR, one entry per CDR3 protein. The table shows fewer than 900,000 distinct CDR3 sequences, with roughly 41% occurring only once. The sequenced sample consisted of blood. These receptors originate from a woman aged 55-75 years in good health. Both conserved end residues are part of each CDR3. The D gene is left open where the match is weak. Rows give clone size only sometimes, using once, few, many, or a class for an expanded clone.

j_call | d_call | v_call | clone_size | cdr3_nt | cdr3_aa
TRBJ2-3 | TRBD2 | TRBV9 | . | TGTGCCAGCAGCGTTGGCGGGGGGGGGACAGATACGCAGTATTTT | CASSVGGGGTDTQYF
TRBJ2-3 | . | TRBV7-9 | few | TGTGCCAGCAGCTTGTCAGGGGACTTCACAGATACGCAGTATTTT | CASSLSGDFTDTQYF
TRBJ1-2 | . | TRBV4-3 | . | TGCGCCAGCAGCCAAGATTTGGCAACTAACTATGGCTACACCTTC | CASSQDLATNYGYTF
TRBJ2-7 | TRBD2 | TRBV7-9 | . | TGTGCCAGCAGCTTGGTAGCGGGAGGGCCCGACGAGCAGTACTTC | CASSLVAGGPDEQYF
TRBJ2-7 | . | TRBV4-2 | . | TGTGCCAGCAGCAAGAGGGCGGGCACCGACGACTCCTACGAGCAGTACTTC | CASSKRAGTDDSYEQYF
TRBJ2-1 | TRBD1 | TRBV3-1 | few | TGTGCCAGCAGCCAAGATTGGAGACAGGGCGATGAGCAGTTCTTC | CASSQDWRQGDEQFF
TRBJ2-4 | . | TRBV3-1 | . | TGTGCCAGCAGCCAGAGTGAGGGGGGACGGCAGTACTTC | CASSQSEGGRQYF
TRBJ2-1 | . | TRBV10-2 | . | TGCGCCAGCATCCCCAGAAGGGAACTCCTAAGCTACAATGAGCAGTTCTTC | CASIPRRELLSYNEQFF
TRBJ2-7 | TRBD2 | TRBV7-2 | many | TGTGCCAGCAGCTTAACAAGACTAGCGGGAGCTTACGAGCAGTACTTC | CASSLTRLAGAYEQYF
TRBJ2-5 | . | TRBV20-1 | few | TGCAGTGCTCCCTCCGAGAGGCTCCCAGAGACCCAGTACTTC | CSAPSERLPETQYF
TRBJ2-6 | . | TRBV6-2/TRBV6-3 | . | TGTGCCAGCAGTTCCCCAGGGGCGATCTCTGGGGCCAACGTCCTGACTTTC | CASSSPGAISGANVLTF
TRBJ1-1 | . | TRBV20-1 | few | TGCAGTGCTAGTCCAGGGAACACTGAAGCTTTCTTT | CSASPGNTEAFF
TRBJ2-7 | . | TRBV27 | . | TGTGCCAGCAGCCTCCCGCAGGGAGATGACGAGCAGTACTTC | CASSLPQGDDEQYF
TRBJ1-1 | TRBD1 | TRBV6-7 | . | TGTGCCAGCAGCGACGATCCGGACAGGGGGCCGTACACTGAAGCTTTCTTT | CASSDDPDRGPYTEAFF
TRBJ2-4 | TRBD1 | TRBV12-5 | . | TGTGCTAGTGGACAGGGGAAGGACATTCAGTACTTC | CASGQGKDIQYF
TRBJ2-3 | TRBD2 | TRBV28 | once | TGTGCCAGCAGTGGGACTAGCGCAGATACGCAGTATTTT | CASSGTSADTQYF
TRBJ2-6 | . | TRBV2 | . | TGTGCCAGCAGCCCCGGGGTGGGCACAACCTCTGGGGCCAACGTCCTGACTTTC | CASSPGVGTTSGANVLTF
TRBJ2-3 | TRBD2 | TRBV3-1 | . | TGTGCCAGCAGCCAAGTAGGGAGCGGGGGAATCCGAGATACGCAGTATTTT | CASSQVGSGGIRDTQYF
TRBJ2-7 | TRBD2 | TRBV9 | many | TGTGCCAGCAGCCCCCTGGGGACTAGCGGGAAATACGAGCAGTACTTC | CASSPLGTSGKYEQYF
TRBJ1-6 | TRBD1 | TRBV7-2 | . | TGTGCCAGCCACAGGGACAGGCAATCACCCCTCCACTTT | CASHRDRQSPLHF
TRBJ2-2 | TRBD2 | TRBV28 | . | TGTGCCAGCACCTGGACTAGCGCCAACACCGGGGAGCTGTTTTTT | CASTWTSANTGELFF
TRBJ2-7 | TRBD2 | TRBV6-1 | . | TGTGCCATCCCACAAAGGGAGGGATCTTACGAGCAGTACTTC | CAIPQREGSYEQYF
TRBJ1-2 | . | TRBV7-2 | . | TGTGCCAGCAGCTTCGGCCCCGGACAGTCTAACCATGGCTACACCTTC | CASSFGPGQSNHGYTF
TRBJ2-5 | . | TRBV27 | . | TGTGCCAGCAGTTTTTCTCCAGGGGTTCAAGAGACCCAGTACTTC | CASSFSPGVQETQYF
TRBJ1-2 | . | TRBV19 | few | TGTGCCAGTAGTATTGGCAGATCTAACTATGGCTACACCTTC | CASSIGRSNYGYTF
TRBJ1-1 | . | TRBV20-1 | few | TGCAGTGCAACATCCTGGACAGCGAACACTGAAGCTTTCTTT | CSATSWTANTEAFF
TRBJ2-1 | . | TRBV5-6 | . | TGTGCCAGCAGCTTGCCTTTAACCTACAATGAGCAGTTCTTC | CASSLPLTYNEQFF
TRBJ1-1 | . | TRBV27 | . | TGTGCCAGCAGGATACTCGGGAGGACTGAAGCTTTCTTT | CASRILGRTEAFF
TRBJ1-2 | TRBD1 | TRBV6-1 | . | TGTGCCAGCAGTGATTGGGGCAGGGGGCGCCCCGATGGCTACACCTTC | CASSDWGRGRPDGYTF
TRBJ2-1 | TRBD1 | TRBV11-2 | few | TGTGCCAGCAGCGATCCTCGGACAGGGGTCGGTGGCAATGAGCAGTTCTTC | CASSDPRTGVGGNEQFF
TRBJ1-2 | . | TRBV9 | once | TGTGCCAGCAGCCCGCCAGGCGGGGGATCTGGCTACACCTTC | CASSPPGGGSGYTF
TRBJ2-5 | . | TRBV5-1 | few | TGCGCCAGCAGCCCGGCACGGGTATCACAAGAGACCCAGTACTTC | CASSPARVSQETQYF
TRBJ1-4 | . | TRBV7-9 | . | TGTGCCAGCAGCGACACTAGAAATGAAAAACTGTTTTTT | CASSDTRNEKLFF
TRBJ2-1 | TRBD1 | TRBV29-1 | many | TGCAGCGTCGACAGGGGGGGAGATGAGCAGTTCTTC | CSVDRGGDEQFF
TRBJ1-2 | . | TRBV7-3 | many | TGTGCCAGCAGCCCACGGGAACGGAACTATGGCTACACCTTC | CASSPRERNYGYTF
TRBJ2-7 | TRBD2 | TRBV6-2/TRBV6-3 | few | TGTGCCAGCAGTTACCCGGTTTTCGCGGGGGGCTCCTTCTACGAGCAGTACTTC | CASSYPVFAGGSFYEQYF
TRBJ2-5 | . | TRBV20-1 | few | TGCAGTGCTAGAGATGCAGGGGCTAAAGAGACCCAGTACTTC | CSARDAGAKETQYF
TRBJ1-1 | . | TRBV5-1 | . | TGCGCCAGCAGCTTGGCGGGGAGCCTGAACACTGAAGCTTTCTTT | CASSLAGSLNTEAFF
TRBJ1-2 | . | TRBV11-2 | . | TGTGCCAGCAGCTCGCCCCTCGATAGTATCTATGGCTACACCTTC | CASSSPLDSIYGYTF
TRBJ2-4 | TRBD2 | TRBV7-2 | few | TGTGCCAGCAGCCCCTCCGGGACTAGTCTGTACTTC | CASSPSGTSLYF
TRBJ2-5 | TRBD2 | TRBV28 | . | TGTGCCAGCAGTAAGACTAGCGTTCAAGAGACCCAGTACTTC | CASSKTSVQETQYF
TRBJ2-3 | TRBD2 | TRBV24-1 | . | TGTGCCACCAGTGCTCCGGGACTAGCGGGGGGGCGCGATACGCTGTATTTT | CATSAPGLAGGRDTLYF
TRBJ2-7 | . | TRBV6-1 | . | TGTGCCAGCAGTGAAATTAGAATGGGACCGGTAGTGCAGTACTTC | CASSEIRMGPVVQYF
TRBJ1-1 | . | TRBV6-6 | . | TGTGCCAGCAAGGTATACCCTAAACAGACTGAAGCTTTCTTT | CASKVYPKQTEAFF
TRBJ2-3 | . | TRBV12-3/TRBV12-4 | few | TGTGCCAGCAGTTGGCAGCGGGCTAACACAGATACGCAGTATTTT | CASSWQRANTDTQYF
TRBJ2-3 | . | TRBV24-1 | . | TGTGCCACCAGTGATTTGCAGGGGGATACGCAGTATTTT | CATSDLQGDTQYF
TRBJ2-7 | . | TRBV2 | . | TGTGCCAGCAGTGAAGCGGGCAGGGGTTCCTACGAGCAGTACTTC | CASSEAGRGSYEQYF
TRBJ2-1 | TRBD2 | TRBV6-5 | few | TGTGCCAGCAGTTACTCCGGACTAGCGGGAGGGCCCCCCTACAATGAGCAGTTCTTC | CASSYSGLAGGPPYNEQFF
TRBJ2-7 | TRBD2 | TRBV7-2 | . | TGTGCCAGCAGCCCTCCAGTAGCGGGGCGCTCCTACGAGCAGTACTTC | CASSPPVAGRSYEQYF
TRBJ2-7 | TRBD1 | TRBV18 | once | TGTGCCAGCTCACCCTATGACAGGGCAGGCAATGAGCAGTACTTC | CASSPYDRAGNEQYF
TRBJ2-7 | TRBD1 | TRBV10-3 | once | TGTGCCATCAGTGAGTCGGACAGGATCGCCTACGAGCAGTACTTC | CAISESDRIAYEQYF
TRBJ2-7 | . | TRBV29-1 | . | TGCAGCGTTCGGGGTGGCGAGCAGTACTTC | CSVRGGEQYF
TRBJ2-7 | . | TRBV6-6 | many | TGTGCCAGCTGCTCGGGGCTCACCTACGAGCAGTACTTC | CASCSGLTYEQYF
TRBJ1-6 | . | TRBV5-1 | . | TGCGCCAGCAGCTGGGCCGGGACACCGAATTCACCCCTCCACTTT | CASSWAGTPNSPLHF
TRBJ2-7 | . | TRBV6-5 | . | TGTGCCAGCAAACATCGTCCAGGTAGCTCCTACGAGCAGTACTTC | CASKHRPGSSYEQYF
TRBJ2-3 | . | TRBV20-1 | . | TGCAGTGCTCCCCAACACCCAGATACGCAGTATTTT | CSAPQHPDTQYF
TRBJ2-1 | . | TRBV6-2/TRBV6-3 | . | TGTACCAGCAGCTTACGAAGCGGGTCGAGCTCCTACAATGAGCAGTTCTTC | CTSSLRSGSSSYNEQFF
TRBJ2-5 | . | TRBV11-3 | once | TGTGCCAGGGAAAATAGGCATAGAGAGACCCAGTACTTC | CARENRHRETQYF